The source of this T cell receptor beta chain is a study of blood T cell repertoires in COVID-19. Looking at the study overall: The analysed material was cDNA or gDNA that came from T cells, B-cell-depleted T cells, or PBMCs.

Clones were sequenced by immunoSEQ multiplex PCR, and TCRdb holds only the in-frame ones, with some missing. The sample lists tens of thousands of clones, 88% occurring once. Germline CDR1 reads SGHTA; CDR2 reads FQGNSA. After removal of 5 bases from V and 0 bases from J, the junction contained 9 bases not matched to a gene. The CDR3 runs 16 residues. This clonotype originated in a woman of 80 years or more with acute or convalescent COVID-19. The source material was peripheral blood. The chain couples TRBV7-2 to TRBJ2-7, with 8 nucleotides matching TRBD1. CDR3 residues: CASSPTRTGSSYEQYF. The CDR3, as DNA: TGTGCCAGCAGCCCTACCCGGACAGGGAGCTCCTACGAGCAGTACTTC.